The T cell receptor (beta chain) described here comes from a study of blood T cell repertoires in COVID-19. Only in-frame clones appear in the TCRdb table, and some are missing; sequencing was by immunoSEQ multiplex PCR. The sample lists 150,000 to 200,000 clones; 85% to 90% were seen once. V lost 3 bases to trimming and J lost 2 bases; unmatched junction nucleotides: 4. Germline CDR1 is MNHEY and CDR2 is SMNVEV (reference sequence). The CDR3 totals 16 residues. The chain recombines TRBV27 with TRBJ2-1, with 10 positions matching TRBD2. Sequenced material: PBMCs or T cells enriched from blood (not recorded which). The receptor was derived from a woman in her fifties or sixties who had recovered from COVID-19. CDR3 sequence: CASSLLAGGTYNEQFF. The CDR3 DNA is TGTGCCAGCAGTTTGTTAGCGGGGGGCACCTACAATGAGCAGTTCTTC.